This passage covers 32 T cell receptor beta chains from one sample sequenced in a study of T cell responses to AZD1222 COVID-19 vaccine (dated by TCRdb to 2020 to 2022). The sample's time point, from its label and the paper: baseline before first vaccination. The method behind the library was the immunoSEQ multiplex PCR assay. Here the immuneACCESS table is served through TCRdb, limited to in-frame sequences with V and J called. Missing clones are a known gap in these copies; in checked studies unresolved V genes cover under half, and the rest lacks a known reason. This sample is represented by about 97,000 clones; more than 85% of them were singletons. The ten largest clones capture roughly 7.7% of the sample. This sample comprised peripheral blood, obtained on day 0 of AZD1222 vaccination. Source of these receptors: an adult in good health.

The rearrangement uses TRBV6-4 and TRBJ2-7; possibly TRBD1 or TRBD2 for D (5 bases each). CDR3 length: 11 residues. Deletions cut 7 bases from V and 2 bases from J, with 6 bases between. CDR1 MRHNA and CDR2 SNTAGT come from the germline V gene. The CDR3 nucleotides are TGTGCCAGCATGGGACCCTACGAGCAGTACTTC. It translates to CASMGPYEQYF.

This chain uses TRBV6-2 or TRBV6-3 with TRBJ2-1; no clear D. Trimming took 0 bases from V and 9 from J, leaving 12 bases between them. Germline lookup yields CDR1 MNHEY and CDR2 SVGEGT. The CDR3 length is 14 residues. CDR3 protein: CASSYSPAVLEQFF. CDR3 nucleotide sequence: TGTGCCAGCAGTTACTCGCCCGCGGTCCTTGAGCAGTTCTTC.

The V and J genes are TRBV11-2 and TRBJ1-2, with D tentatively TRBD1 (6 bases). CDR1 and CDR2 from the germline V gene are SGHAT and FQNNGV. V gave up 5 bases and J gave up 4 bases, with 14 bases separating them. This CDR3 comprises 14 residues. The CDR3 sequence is CASSPDSRGYGYTF. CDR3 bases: TGTGCCAGCAGCCCGGACAGTCGCGGCTATGGCTACACCTTC.

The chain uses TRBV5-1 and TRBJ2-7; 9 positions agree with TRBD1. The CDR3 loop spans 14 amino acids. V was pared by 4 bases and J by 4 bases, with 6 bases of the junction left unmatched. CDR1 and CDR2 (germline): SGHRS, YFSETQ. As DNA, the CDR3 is TGCGCCAGCAGCAACGGACAGGGGACGTACGAGCAGTACTTC. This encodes CASSNGQGTYEQYF.

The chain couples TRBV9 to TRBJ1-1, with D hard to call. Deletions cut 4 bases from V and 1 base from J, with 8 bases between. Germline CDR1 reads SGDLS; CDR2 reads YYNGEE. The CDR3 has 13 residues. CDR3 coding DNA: TGTGCCAGCAGCCCCTCAACGAACACTGAAGCTTTCTTT. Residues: CASSPSTNTEAFF.

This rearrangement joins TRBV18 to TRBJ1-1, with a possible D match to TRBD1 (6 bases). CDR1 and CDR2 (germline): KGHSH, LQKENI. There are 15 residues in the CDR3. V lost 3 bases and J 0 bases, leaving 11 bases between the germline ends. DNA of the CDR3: TGTGCCAGCTCACCTACACAGGGCTTGAACACTGAAGCTTTCTTT. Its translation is CASSPTQGLNTEAFF. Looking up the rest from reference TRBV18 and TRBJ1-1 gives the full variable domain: NAGVMQNPRHLVRRRGQEARLRCSPMKGHSHVYWYRQLPEEGLKFMVYLQKENIIDESGMPKERFSAEFPKEGPSILRIQQVVRGDSAAYFCASSPTQGLNTEAFFGQGTRLTVV.

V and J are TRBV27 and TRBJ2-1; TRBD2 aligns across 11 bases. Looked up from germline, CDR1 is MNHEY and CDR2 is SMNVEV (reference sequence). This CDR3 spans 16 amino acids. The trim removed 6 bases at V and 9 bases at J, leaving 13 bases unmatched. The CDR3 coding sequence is TGTGCCAGCAGGTCGATCATAGCGGGAGGGCCAAGTGAGCAGTTCTTC. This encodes CASRSIIAGGPSEQFF.

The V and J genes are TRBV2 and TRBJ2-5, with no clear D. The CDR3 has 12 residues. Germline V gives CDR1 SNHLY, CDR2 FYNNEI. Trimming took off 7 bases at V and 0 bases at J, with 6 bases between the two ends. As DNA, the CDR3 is TGTGCCAGCATGAGAGACCAAGAGACCCAGTACTTC. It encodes CASMRDQETQYF. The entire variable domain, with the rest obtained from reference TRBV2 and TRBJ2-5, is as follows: EPEVTQTPSHQVTQMGQEVILRCVPISNHLYFYWYRQILGQKVEFLVSFYNNEISEKSEIFDDQFSVERPDGSNFTLKIRSTKLEDSAMYFCASMRDQETQYFGPGTRLLVL.

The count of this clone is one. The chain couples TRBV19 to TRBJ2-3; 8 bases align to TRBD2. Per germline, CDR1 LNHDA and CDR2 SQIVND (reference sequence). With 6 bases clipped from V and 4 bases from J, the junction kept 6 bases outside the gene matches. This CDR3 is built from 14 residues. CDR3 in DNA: TGTGCCAGTAGGCGGGAGGCCGTGGCAGATACGCAGTATTTT. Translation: CASRREAVADTQYF.

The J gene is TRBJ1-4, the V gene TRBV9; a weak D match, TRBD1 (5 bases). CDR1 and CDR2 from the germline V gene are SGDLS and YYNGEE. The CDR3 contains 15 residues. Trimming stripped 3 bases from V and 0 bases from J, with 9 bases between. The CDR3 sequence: CASSATTATNEKLFF. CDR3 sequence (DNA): TGTGCCAGCAGCGCCACGACAGCAACTAATGAAAAACTGTTTTTT.

The CDR3 sequence is CASSPRGAPGELFF. The CDR3 DNA sequence: TGTGCCAGCAGCCCGCGGGGGGCGCCCGGGGAGCTGTTTTTT. The chain uses TRBV5-4 and TRBJ2-2; 8 bases fit TRBD2. There are 14 residues in the CDR3. The J segment lost 6 bases and the V segment lost 4 bases, leaving 5 bases of the junction unmatched. Germline lookup yields CDR1 SGHNT and CDR2 YYREEE (reference sequence). Full variable domain (rest looked up from reference TRBV5-4 and TRBJ2-2): ETGVTQSPTHLIKTRGQQVTLRCSSQSGHNTVSWYQQALGQGPQFIFQYYREEENGRGNFPPRFSGLQFPNYSSELNVNALELDDSALYLCASSPRGAPGELFFGEGSRLTVL.

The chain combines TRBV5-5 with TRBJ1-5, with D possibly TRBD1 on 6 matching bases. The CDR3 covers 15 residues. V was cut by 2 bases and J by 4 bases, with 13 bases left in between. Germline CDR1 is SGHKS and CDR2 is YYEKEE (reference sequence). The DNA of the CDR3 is TGTGCCAGCAGCTTCTCACCACAGGGTAATCAGCCCCAGCATTTT. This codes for CASSFSPQGNQPQHF.

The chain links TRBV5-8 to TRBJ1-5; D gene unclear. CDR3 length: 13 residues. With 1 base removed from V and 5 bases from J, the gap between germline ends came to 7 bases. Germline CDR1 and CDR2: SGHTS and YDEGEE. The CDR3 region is CASSLNSYQPQHF. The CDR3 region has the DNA TGTGCCAGCAGCTTGAACAGCTATCAGCCCCAGCATTTT.

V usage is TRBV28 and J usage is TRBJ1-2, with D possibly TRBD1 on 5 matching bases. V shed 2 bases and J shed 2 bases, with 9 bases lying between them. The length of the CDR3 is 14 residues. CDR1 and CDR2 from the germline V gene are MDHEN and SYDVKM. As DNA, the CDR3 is TGTGCCAGCAGTTTAGGTGGGGGAAACTATGGCTACACCTTC. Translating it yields CASSLGGGNYGYTF.

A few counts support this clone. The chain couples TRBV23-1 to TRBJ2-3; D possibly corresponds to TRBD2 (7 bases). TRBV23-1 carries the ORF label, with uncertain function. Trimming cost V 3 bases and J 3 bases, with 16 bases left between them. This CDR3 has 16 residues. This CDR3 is CASSHRGGPGTDTQYF. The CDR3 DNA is TGCGCCAGCAGTCATAGGGGGGGGCCTGGGACAGATACGCAGTATTTT.

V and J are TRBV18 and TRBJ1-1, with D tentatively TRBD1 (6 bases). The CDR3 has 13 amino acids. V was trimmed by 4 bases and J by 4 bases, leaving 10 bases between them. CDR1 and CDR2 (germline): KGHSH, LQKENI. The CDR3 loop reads CASSQGVGTEAFF. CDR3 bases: TGTGCCAGCTCACAGGGGGTGGGCACTGAAGCTTTCTTT.

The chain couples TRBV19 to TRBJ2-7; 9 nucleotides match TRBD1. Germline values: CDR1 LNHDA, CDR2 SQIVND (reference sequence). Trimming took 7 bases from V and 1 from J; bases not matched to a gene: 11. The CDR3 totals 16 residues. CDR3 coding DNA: TGTGCCAGTACCCCAGGGGGACAGGGTGGTTCCTACGAGCAGTACTTC. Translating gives CASTPGGQGGSYEQYF.

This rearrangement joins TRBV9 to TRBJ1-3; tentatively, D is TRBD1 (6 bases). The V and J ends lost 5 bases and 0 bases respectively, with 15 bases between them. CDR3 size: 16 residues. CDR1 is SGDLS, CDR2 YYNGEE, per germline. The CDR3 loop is CASSEGGPVSGNTIYF. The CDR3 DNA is TGTGCCAGCAGTGAGGGGGGACCGGTCTCTGGAAACACCATATATTTT.

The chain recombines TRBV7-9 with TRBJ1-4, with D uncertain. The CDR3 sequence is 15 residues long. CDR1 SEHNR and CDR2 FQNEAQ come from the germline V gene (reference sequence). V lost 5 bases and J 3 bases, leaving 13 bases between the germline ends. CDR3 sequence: CASSPLVGSNEKLFF. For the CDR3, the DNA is TGTGCCAGCAGCCCCTTGGTGGGATCTAATGAAAAACTGTTTTTT. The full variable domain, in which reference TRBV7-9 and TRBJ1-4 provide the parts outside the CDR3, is DTGVSQNPRHKITKRGQNVTFRCDPISEHNRLYWYRQTLGQGPEFLTYFQNEAQLEKSRLLSDRFSAERPKGSFSTLEIQRTEQGDSAMYLCASSPLVGSNEKLFFGSGTQLSVL.

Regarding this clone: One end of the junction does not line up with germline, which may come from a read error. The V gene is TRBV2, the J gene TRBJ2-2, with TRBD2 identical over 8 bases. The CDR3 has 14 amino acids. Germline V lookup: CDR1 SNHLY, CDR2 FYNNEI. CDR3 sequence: CASSVGGAVRELFF. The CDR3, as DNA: TGTGCTAGCAGTGTCGGGGGGGCGGTAAGGGAGCTGTTTTTT.

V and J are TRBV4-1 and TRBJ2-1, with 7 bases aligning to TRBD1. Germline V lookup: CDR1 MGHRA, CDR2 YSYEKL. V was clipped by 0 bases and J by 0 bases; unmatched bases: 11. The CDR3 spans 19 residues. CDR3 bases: TGCGCCAGCAGCCAAGATCGGATGAGAACAGGGGCCTCCTACAATGAGCAGTTCTTC. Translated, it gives CASSQDRMRTGASYNEQFF.

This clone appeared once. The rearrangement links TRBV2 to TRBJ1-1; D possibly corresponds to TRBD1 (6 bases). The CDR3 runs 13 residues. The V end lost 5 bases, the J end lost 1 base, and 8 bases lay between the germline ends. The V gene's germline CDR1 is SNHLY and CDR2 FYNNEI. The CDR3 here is CASSSQGNTEAFF. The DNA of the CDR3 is TGTGCCAGCAGTTCACAGGGGAACACTGAAGCTTTCTTT.

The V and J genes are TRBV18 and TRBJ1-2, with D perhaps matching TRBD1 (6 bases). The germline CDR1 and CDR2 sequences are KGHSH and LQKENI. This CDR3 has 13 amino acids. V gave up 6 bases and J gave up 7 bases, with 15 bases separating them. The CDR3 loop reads CASSSGAGGGYTF. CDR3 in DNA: TGTGCCAGCTCCTCAGGGGCCGGCGGTGGCTACACCTTC.

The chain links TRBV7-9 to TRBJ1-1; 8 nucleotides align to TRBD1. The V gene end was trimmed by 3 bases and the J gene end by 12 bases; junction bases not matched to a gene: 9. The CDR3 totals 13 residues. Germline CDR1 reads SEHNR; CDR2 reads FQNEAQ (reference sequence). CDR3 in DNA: TGTGCCAGCAGCTTTTCCGACAGGGGTGGGTCTTTCTTT. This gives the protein CASSFSDRGGSFF.

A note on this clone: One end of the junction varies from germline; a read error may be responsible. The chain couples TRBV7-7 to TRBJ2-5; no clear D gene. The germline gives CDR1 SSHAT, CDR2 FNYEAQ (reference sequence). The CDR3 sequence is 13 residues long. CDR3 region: CASSLGRLETQYF. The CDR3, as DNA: TGTGCTAGCAGCTTAGGGCGTTTGGAGACCCAGTACTTC.

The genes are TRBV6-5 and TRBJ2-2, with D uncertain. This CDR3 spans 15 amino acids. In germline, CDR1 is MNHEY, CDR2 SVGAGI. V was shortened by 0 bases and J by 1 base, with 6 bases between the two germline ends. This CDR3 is CASSYSGRNTGELFF. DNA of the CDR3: TGTGCCAGCAGTTACTCGGGTCGGAACACCGGGGAGCTGTTTTTT.

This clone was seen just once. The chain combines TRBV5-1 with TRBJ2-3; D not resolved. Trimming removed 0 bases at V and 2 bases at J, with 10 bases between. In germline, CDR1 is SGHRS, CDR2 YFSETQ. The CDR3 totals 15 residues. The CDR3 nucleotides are TGCGCCAGCAGCTTGGCCGGCGGAGTCACAGATACGCAGTATTTT. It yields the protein CASSLAGGVTDTQYF. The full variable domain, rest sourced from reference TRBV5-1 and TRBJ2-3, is KAGVTQTPRYLIKTRGQQVTLSCSPISGHRSVSWYQQTPGQGLQFLFEYFSETQRNKGNFPGRFSGRQFSNSRSEMNVSTLELGDSALYLCASSLAGGVTDTQYFGPGTRLTVL.

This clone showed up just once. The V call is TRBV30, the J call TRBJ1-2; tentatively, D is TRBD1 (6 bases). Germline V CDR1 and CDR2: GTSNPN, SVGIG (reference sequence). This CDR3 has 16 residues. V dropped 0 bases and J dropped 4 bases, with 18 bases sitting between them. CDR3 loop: CAWSVGPGGAGYGYTF. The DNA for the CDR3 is TGTGCCTGGAGTGTAGGCCCCGGGGGCGCGGGCTATGGCTACACCTTC.

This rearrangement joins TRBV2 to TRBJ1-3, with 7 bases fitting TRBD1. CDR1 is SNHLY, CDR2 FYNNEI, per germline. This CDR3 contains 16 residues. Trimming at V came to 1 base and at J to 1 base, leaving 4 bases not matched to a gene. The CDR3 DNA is TGTGCCAGCAGTGAAGAGGGGGCCAGGTCTGGAAACACCATATATTTT. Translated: CASSEEGARSGNTIYF.

CDR3 in DNA: TGTGCCAGCAGTCGGACAGGGGGTCGGTACGAGCAGTACTTC. This gives the protein CASSRTGGRYEQYF. This rearrangement joins TRBV27 to TRBJ2-7, with 10 bases matching TRBD1. The CDR3 covers 14 residues. Germline loops: CDR1 MNHEY, CDR2 SMNVEV (reference sequence). V lost 5 bases to trimming and J lost 4 bases; unmatched junction nucleotides: 5.

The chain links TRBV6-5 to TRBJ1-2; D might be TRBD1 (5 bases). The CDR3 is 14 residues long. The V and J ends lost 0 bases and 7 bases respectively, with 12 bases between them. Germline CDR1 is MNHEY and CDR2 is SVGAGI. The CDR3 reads CASSYSGGSAGYTF. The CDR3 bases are TGTGCCAGCAGTTACTCTGGGGGTTCGGCTGGCTACACCTTC.

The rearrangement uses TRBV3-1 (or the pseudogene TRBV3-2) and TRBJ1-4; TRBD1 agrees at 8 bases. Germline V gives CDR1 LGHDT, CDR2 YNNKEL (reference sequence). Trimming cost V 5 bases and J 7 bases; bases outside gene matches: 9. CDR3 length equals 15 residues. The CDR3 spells CASSNQQGATEKLFF. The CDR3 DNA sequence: TGTGCCAGCAGCAACCAGCAGGGGGCAACTGAAAAACTGTTTTTT.